Below, 30 T cell receptor beta chains from the same sample are listed, as sequenced in a study of monozygotic twins with inflammatory bowel disease. From the 5' RACE reads, TCRdb lists one entry per CDR3 protein and no DNA. The listing contains under 150,000 distinct CDR3 sequences. Sequences were obtained from blood. Every receptor here comes from a human donor with ulcerative colitis or Crohn's disease, or a healthy co-twin of an affected twin (not recorded which).

The rearrangement links TRBV9 to TRBJ1-1. The CDR3 totals 14 residues. Germline loops: CDR1 SGDLS, CDR2 YYNGEE. The CDR3 sequence: CASSAPQEGPEAFF.

The gene calls are TRBV5-1 and TRBJ2-7; TCRdb's assignment of TRBD1 cannot be checked, as there is no DNA. In germline, CDR1 is SGHRS, CDR2 YFSETQ. There are 14 residues in the CDR3. CDR3 in amino acids: CASSLWTGEYEQYF. The whole variable domain, filled in from reference TRBV5-1 and TRBJ2-7, reads KAGVTQTPRYLIKTRGQQVTLSCSPISGHRSVSWYQQTPGQGLQFLFEYFSETQRNKGNFPGRFSGRQFSNSRSEMNVSTLELGDSALYLCASSLWTGEYEQYFGPGTRLTVT.

The genes are TRBV30 and TRBJ1-5; TCRdb reports TRBD1, a call that lacks DNA to check it against. The CDR3 length is 13 residues. Germline V CDR1 and CDR2: GTSNPN, SVGIG (reference sequence). The CDR3 loop is CAWSVGTGQPQHF.

This chain uses TRBV5-1 with TRBJ1-1; checking the TCRdb D call of TRBD1 is not possible without DNA. The CDR3 runs 14 residues. Germline V lookup: CDR1 SGHRS, CDR2 YFSETQ. The CDR3 loop is CASSWGQSNTEAFF. The full variable domain, with the rest looked up from reference TRBV5-1 and TRBJ1-1, is KAGVTQTPRYLIKTRGQQVTLSCSPISGHRSVSWYQQTPGQGLQFLFEYFSETQRNKGNFPGRFSGRQFSNSRSEMNVSTLELGDSALYLCASSWGQSNTEAFFGQGTRLTVV.

The chain combines TRBV7-2 with TRBJ1-4; TCRdb's D call, TRBD1, is unchecked because there is no DNA. This CDR3 has 15 residues. From germline, CDR1 is SGHTA and CDR2 FQGNSA. CDR3 loop: CASSLDTVGNEKLFF. The full variable domain, with the rest looked up from reference TRBV7-2 and TRBJ1-4, is GAGVSQSPSNKVTEKGKDVELRCDPISGHTALYWYRQSLGQGLEFLIYFQGNSAPDKSGLPSDRFSAERTGGSVSTLTIQRTQQEDSAVYLCASSLDTVGNEKLFFGSGTQLSVL.

The rearrangement joins TRBV7-2 to TRBJ2-1; TCRdb indicates TRBD1, and absent DNA this call remains unverified. CDR1 and CDR2 from the germline V gene are SGHTA and FQGNSA. This CDR3 has 14 residues. The CDR3 reads CASSPRQGNNEQFF.

The chain recombines TRBV6-1 with TRBJ2-7; the D gene TCRdb calls, TRBD1, cannot be checked with no DNA. CDR1 MNHNS and CDR2 SASEGT come from the germline V gene. The CDR3 runs 17 residues. The CDR3 sequence: CASSERAGAVLSYEQYF.

The genes are TRBV6-6 and TRBJ1-2; TCRdb calls TRBD1, which cannot be checked without DNA. The CDR3 runs to 13 residues. Looked up from germline, CDR1 is MNHNY and CDR2 is SVGAGI (reference sequence). The CDR3 sequence is CASSLTGVYGYTF.

The V call is TRBV29-1, the J call TRBJ2-7. The CDR3 length is 13 residues. Germline loops: CDR1 SQVTM, CDR2 ANQGSEA. The CDR3 loop is CSVVELRSYEQYF.

The rearrangement joins TRBV24-1 to TRBJ2-2; checking the TCRdb D call of TRBD1 is not possible without DNA. CDR1 and CDR2 from the germline V gene are KGHDR and SFDVKD. The CDR3 extends over 12 amino acids. CDR3 protein: CASNRGTGELFF.

The chain has TRBV9 and TRBJ2-3. There are 14 residues in the CDR3. CDR1 SGDLS and CDR2 YYNGEE come from the germline V gene. CDR3 residues: CASQQRMDTDTQYF. Drawing the rest from reference TRBV9 and TRBJ2-3, the complete variable domain is DSGVTQTPKHLITATGQRVTLRCSPRSGDLSVYWYQQSLDQGLQFLIQYYNGEERAKGNILERFSAQQFPDLHSELNLSSLELGDSALYFCASQQRMDTDTQYFGPGTRLTVL.

CDR3: CASSPSRTSSGANVLTF. The rearrangement links TRBV4-1 to TRBJ2-6. Germline loops: CDR1 MGHRA, CDR2 YSYEKL. The CDR3 consists of 17 residues.

This chain joins TRBV10-3 and TRBJ2-5. This CDR3 contains 15 residues. Germline V gene data show CDR1 as ENHRY and CDR2 as SYGVKD. The CDR3 spells CAISATTTDQETQYF.

The chain joins TRBV20-1 to TRBJ1-1. Germline values: CDR1 DFQATT, CDR2 SNEGSKA (reference sequence). The CDR3 has 12 amino acids. CDR3 loop: CRGLGITTEAFF.

This chain links TRBV24-1 with TRBJ1-4; TCRdb gives TRBD1 as the D gene, but with no DNA this cannot be confirmed. The length of the CDR3 is 14 residues. From germline, CDR1 is KGHDR and CDR2 SFDVKD. The CDR3 protein is CATSVGQGNEKLFF.

The chain carries TRBV12-3 or TRBV12-4 and TRBJ2-5; TCRdb reports TRBD1, a call that lacks DNA to check it against. This CDR3 has 13 residues. CDR3 residues: CASSVDRGETQYF.

The V gene is TRBV29-1, the J gene TRBJ2-1; checking the TCRdb D call of TRBD1 is not possible without DNA. The germline CDR1 and CDR2 sequences are SQVTM and ANQGSEA. The CDR3 is 13 amino acids. The CDR3 loop is CSVVPPGNNEQFF.

This chain links TRBV6-2 or TRBV6-3 with TRBJ1-1. The CDR3 has 13 amino acids. Per germline, CDR1 MNHEY and CDR2 SVGEGT. The CDR3 protein is CASSYRGTTEAFF.

This chain uses TRBV5-4 with TRBJ2-7; TCRdb returns TRBD1, unconfirmable since there is no DNA. Germline-derived CDR1 and CDR2 are SGHNT and YYREEE (reference sequence). This CDR3 contains 15 residues. CDR3 residues: CASSLVGGTSYEQYF.

The V call is TRBV11-2, the J call TRBJ2-1. There are 14 residues in the CDR3. Germline V gene data show CDR1 as SGHAT and CDR2 as FQNNGV. CDR3 loop: CASSLQSSYNEQFF.

J is TRBJ1-6 and V is TRBV12-3 or TRBV12-4; checking the TCRdb D call of TRBD1 is not possible without DNA. The CDR3 runs to 15 residues. CDR3: CASSLESGGNSPLHF.

This chain uses TRBV3-1 with TRBJ2-1; no DNA is available, so the TRBD2 call from TCRdb remains unchecked. Germline CDR1 LGHDT, CDR2 YNNKEL (reference sequence). The CDR3 loop spans 18 amino acids. The CDR3 sequence: CASSQLTRRRGVYNEQFF.

V usage is TRBV7-2 and J usage is TRBJ2-3. The V gene's germline CDR1 is SGHTA and CDR2 FQGNSA. The CDR3 loop spans 15 amino acids. CDR3 region: CASSLEGFPTDTQYF.

The chain links TRBV2 to TRBJ2-7; TCRdb's D call of TRBD2 is untestable without DNA. This CDR3 region has 17 residues. Germline V gene data show CDR1 as SNHLY and CDR2 as FYNNEI. CDR3: CASSDEGRASVINRQYF.

The V gene is TRBV20-1, the J gene TRBJ2-3; TCRdb outputs TRBD1, but without DNA this stays unchecked. CDR3 length: 14 amino acids. CDR1 DFQATT and CDR2 SNEGSKA come from the germline V gene (reference sequence). The chain's CDR3 is CSARADRTTDTQYF.

This sequence joins TRBV20-1 and TRBJ2-4; TCRdb's assignment of TRBD2 cannot be checked, as there is no DNA. Germline V CDR1 and CDR2: DFQATT, SNEGSKA (reference sequence). The CDR3 totals 14 residues. The chain's CDR3 is CSARPSGGGNIQYF.

This rearrangement joins TRBV20-1 to TRBJ2-1; TCRdb names TRBD2, which stays unverified in the absence of DNA. The CDR3 runs 15 residues. In germline, CDR1 is DFQATT, CDR2 SNEGSKA (reference sequence). The CDR3 protein is CSAPKDGLDRGEQFF.

The V gene is TRBV27, the J gene TRBJ1-2. There are 13 residues in the CDR3. The germline gives CDR1 MNHEY, CDR2 SMNVEV (reference sequence). The CDR3 spells CASSPMSVYGYTF.

This rearrangement joins TRBV7-2 to TRBJ2-7; the D call from TCRdb, TRBD2, cannot be confirmed without DNA. This CDR3 has 15 residues. Germline V lookup: CDR1 SGHTA, CDR2 FQGNSA. This CDR3 reads CASSFQTSGGYEQYF.

The chain couples TRBV11-2 to TRBJ1-6. CDR3 size: 17 residues. Germline values: CDR1 SGHAT, CDR2 FQNNGV. The CDR3 spells CASSSGRVGSYNSPLHF. Full variable domain (outside the CDR3, taken from reference TRBV11-2 and TRBJ1-6): EAGVAQSPRYKIIEKRQSVAFWCNPISGHATLYWYQQILGQGPKLLIQFQNNGVVDDSQLPKDRFSAERLKGVDSTLKIQPAKLEDSAVYLCASSSGRVGSYNSPLHFGNGTRLTVT.